These 24 T cell receptor beta chains were sequenced from one sample in a study of spatial heterogeneity in lung cancer. TCRdb processed the 5' RACE reads anew with MiXCR; each CDR3 protein has one entry. The sample lists nearly 95,000 distinct CDR3 sequences, less than 20% occurring once. Time point denoted: blood at routine non-recurrence follow-up after resection. Specimen: PBMCs, collected at follow-up. These receptors were taken from a male donor with early-stage non-small cell lung cancer.

This clonotype was recorded at least ten times. The gene calls are TRBV19 and TRBJ1-5; D is perhaps TRBD1 (5 bases). Trimming removed 2 bases from V and 5 bases from J, with 10 bases in between. Germline V CDR1 and CDR2: LNHDA, SQIVND (reference sequence). CDR3 length: 14 residues. CDR3 in amino acids: CASSIRTPDQPQHF. CDR3 bases: TGTGCCAGTAGTATAAGGACACCCGATCAGCCCCAGCATTTT.

The rearrangement uses TRBV5-1 and TRBJ2-2, with 11 positions matching TRBD2. Trimming removed 2 bases from V and 0 bases from J; junction bases left unmatched: 9. This CDR3 has 19 amino acids. The V gene's germline CDR1 is SGHRS and CDR2 YFSETQ. The DNA of the CDR3 is TGCGCCAGCAGCTTAGTGGGACTAGCGGATTCAACGAACACCGGGGAGCTGTTTTTT. The encoded protein is CASSLVGLADSTNTGELFF.

This chain links TRBV20-1 with TRBJ1-1; D is ambiguous. The V end was cut by 4 bases, the J end by 7 bases, with 7 bases between. Germline CDR1 DFQATT, CDR2 SNEGSKA (reference sequence). CDR3 size: 10 residues. In nucleotides, the CDR3 is TGCAGTGCTATGGACCTTGAAGCTTTCTTT. Translating it yields CSAMDLEAFF.

In its sample, this clonotype was seen many times. The V gene is TRBV7-8, the J gene TRBJ2-1; TRBD2 might be the D (7 bases). Germline CDR1 and CDR2: SGHVS and FQNEAQ. This CDR3 spans 15 amino acids. V was trimmed by 4 bases and J by 2 bases, leaving 12 bases between them. DNA for the CDR3: TGTGCCAGCAGCTCCCCGGGGGGCACCTACAATGAGCAGTTCTTC. Protein: CASSSPGGTYNEQFF. Together with reference TRBV7-8 and TRBJ2-1, the CDR3 gives the full variable domain: GAGVSQSPRYKVAKRGQDVALRCDPISGHVSLFWYQQALGQGPEFLTYFQNEAQLDKSGLPSDRFFAERPEGSVSTLKIQRTQQEDSAVYLCASSSPGGTYNEQFFGPGTRLTVL.

The chain is built from TRBV11-3 and TRBJ2-3; tentatively, D is TRBD2 (5 bases). The length of the CDR3 is 15 residues. Germline lookup yields CDR1 SGHNT and CDR2 YENEEA. V was trimmed by 2 bases and J by 3 bases, leaving 12 bases between them. The DNA of the CDR3 is TGTGCCAGCAGCTTAAGCGGTTTACTAACAGATACGCAGTATTTT. Translation gives CASSLSGLLTDTQYF.

This rearrangement joins TRBV14 to TRBJ1-1; TRBD1 is a possible D gene (6 bases). The germline V and J ends were trimmed by 3 bases and 4 bases, with 9 bases remaining between them. Per germline, CDR1 SGHDN and CDR2 FVKESK. The CDR3 consists of 13 residues. CDR3 in amino acids: CASSHSQGTEAFF. CDR3 DNA: TGTGCCAGCAGCCACTCACAGGGCACTGAAGCTTTCTTT.

This clonotype has more than one count but fewer than ten. The chain joins TRBV15 to TRBJ2-5; no firm D call. Trimming removed 1 base at V and 4 bases at J, with 7 bases between. The length of the CDR3 is 13 residues. Germline-derived CDR1 and CDR2 are LNHNV and YYDKDF (reference sequence). The DNA for the CDR3 is TGTGCCACCAGCAGAGGGGGATTAGAGACCCAGTACTTC. Its translation is CATSRGGLETQYF.

In its sample, this clonotype was seen many times. The chain carries TRBV5-1 and TRBJ2-3; 10 bases match TRBD2. The V gene's germline CDR1 is SGHRS and CDR2 YFSETQ. J was trimmed by 3 bases and V by 3 bases; bases with no gene match: 7. The CDR3 is 16 amino acids. The CDR3 spells CASSSNPGLATDTQYF. The CDR3, as DNA: TGCGCCAGCAGCTCTAATCCGGGACTAGCGACAGATACGCAGTATTTT.

The V and J genes are TRBV6-5 and TRBJ2-2, with 7 bases lining up with TRBD2. The CDR3 totals 15 residues. Per the germline V gene, CDR1 is MNHEY and CDR2 is SVGAGI. Losses at the gene ends were 2 bases for V and 4 bases for J; bases not matched to a gene: 4. CDR3 amino acids: CASSYGRGSTGELFF. CDR3 bases: TGTGCCAGCAGTTACGGGCGGGGGAGCACCGGGGAGCTGTTTTTT.

The chain has TRBV3-1 and TRBJ1-1; no firm D call. The CDR3 is made up of 15 amino acids. Germline V gene data show CDR1 as LGHDT and CDR2 as YNNKEL (reference sequence). Trimming took off 2 bases at V and 1 base at J, with 11 bases between the two ends. CDR3 sequence (DNA): TGTGCCAGCAGCCAAACTACAGCAAAGAACACTGAAGCTTTCTTT. It is translated as CASSQTTAKNTEAFF.

At least ten counts were recorded for this clonotype. The chain is built from TRBV6-2 or TRBV6-3 and TRBJ2-2, with 7 nucleotides matching TRBD1. The CDR3 covers 14 residues. Trimming removed 8 bases from V and 0 bases from J; junction bases left unmatched: 3. Germline V gene data show CDR1 as MNHEY and CDR2 as SVGEGT. The CDR3 DNA reads TGTGCCAGCCACAGGGGTGCGAACACCGGGGAGCTGTTTTTT. It translates to CASHRGANTGELFF.

This clonotype was counted only a few times. This chain's CDR3 is CASTSAGWIGANVLTF. In DNA, the CDR3 is TGTGCCAGCACCTCCGCAGGGTGGATTGGGGCCAACGTCCTGACTTTC. V usage is TRBV12-3 or TRBV12-4 and J usage is TRBJ2-6; D may be TRBD1 (5 bases). Between the trimmed V and J ends, which lost 7 bases and 3 bases, there was a span of 16 bases. The CDR3 is made up of 16 amino acids.

The table lists this clonotype with a count of one. V and J are TRBV5-4 and TRBJ2-3; either TRBD1 or TRBD2 may fit D (6 bases each). The CDR3 is 14 residues long. V lost 5 bases and J lost 2, with 12 bases in between. The germline V gene encodes CDR1 SGHNT and CDR2 YYREEE (reference sequence). CDR3 sequence: CASRGGGPTDTQYF. The CDR3 DNA reads as TGTGCCAGCAGGGGGGGCGGACCCACAGATACGCAGTATTTT.

The rearrangement uses TRBV2 and TRBJ1-5; D possibly corresponds to TRBD1 (5 bases). The CDR3 contains 16 residues. V was pared by 1 base and J by 0 bases, with 10 bases between. CDR1 SNHLY and CDR2 FYNNEI come from the germline V gene. Here the CDR3 reads CASSEGWGFSNQPQHF. CDR3 sequence (DNA): TGTGCCAGCAGTGAAGGATGGGGGTTTAGCAATCAGCCCCAGCATTTT.

This chain links TRBV7-8 with TRBJ2-2, with D maybe TRBD2 (5 bases). Germline V lookup: CDR1 SGHVS, CDR2 FQNEAQ. The germline V and J ends were trimmed by 1 base and 7 bases, with 13 bases remaining between them. CDR3 size: 15 residues. The CDR3 here is CASSLVSGMDGELFF. CDR3 coding DNA: TGTGCCAGCAGCTTAGTTTCGGGGATGGACGGGGAGCTGTTTTTT.

This clonotype was seen only a few times. The CDR3, as DNA: TGTGCCAGCAGGGACCTCCGGGGCTATGGCTACACCTTC. Translating it yields CASRDLRGYGYTF. This rearrangement joins TRBV6-2 or TRBV6-3 to TRBJ1-2; the D is unclear. Trimming removed 6 bases at V and 4 bases at J, with 12 bases between. The CDR3 spans 13 residues. The V gene's germline CDR1 is MNHEY and CDR2 SVGEGT.

This clonotype was observed a few times. The V and J genes are TRBV6-6 and TRBJ2-7; 9 bases agree with TRBD1. V lost 2 bases, J lost 5 bases, and 10 bases stayed unmatched. The germline V gene has CDR1 MNHNY and CDR2 SVGAGI (reference sequence). The CDR3 has 16 residues. CDR3 in amino acids: CASSYGGQGSRNEQYV. CDR3 DNA: TGTGCCAGCAGTTACGGGGGACAGGGTAGTAGGAACGAGCAGTACGTC.

The genes are TRBV7-8 and TRBJ1-2; weak D call: TRBD1 (5 bases). The V end lost 0 bases, the J end lost 2 bases, and 10 bases lay between the germline ends. Germline V gene sequence: CDR1 SGHVS, CDR2 FQNEAQ. There are 15 residues in the CDR3. CDR3 coding DNA: TGTGCCAGCAGCTTAGCGCAGGGCACAAACTATGGCTACACCTTC. It codes for CASSLAQGTNYGYTF.

The CDR3 DNA reads TGTGCCAGCAGCTTGACGGCATCCAACGAGCAGTACGTC. Protein: CASSLTASNEQYV. The chain has TRBV5-6 and TRBJ2-7; D is uncertain. This CDR3 comprises 13 residues. Germline CDR1 SGHDT, CDR2 YYEEEE. V was pared by 1 base and J by 5 bases, with 10 bases between.

This clonotype was recorded at least ten times. The chain uses TRBV6-2 or TRBV6-3 and TRBJ1-5; D ambiguous. Germline-derived CDR1 and CDR2 are MNHEY and SVGEGT. Trimming pared 8 bases from V and 7 bases from J, leaving 12 bases between. The CDR3 spans 12 residues. The CDR3 reads CASCGLGQPQHF. The DNA for the CDR3 is TGTGCCAGCTGTGGGCTCGGGCAGCCCCAGCATTTT.

V gene TRBV7-2 combines with J gene TRBJ1-3; D might be TRBD1 (5 bases). The germline V gene has CDR1 SGHTA and CDR2 FQGNSA. The CDR3 consists of 14 residues. Deletions cut 1 base from V and 6 bases from J, with 10 bases between. The CDR3 DNA reads TGTGCCAGCAGCTTAGGTGGACAACAAAACACCATATATTTT. Residues: CASSLGGQQNTIYF. Supplemented by reference TRBV7-2 and TRBJ1-3, the full variable domain reads GAGVSQSPSNKVTEKGKDVELRCDPISGHTALYWYRQSLGQGLEFLIYFQGNSAPDKSGLPSDRFSAERTGGSVSTLTIQRTQQEDSAVYLCASSLGGQQNTIYFGEGSWLTVV.

This chain uses TRBV20-1 with TRBJ1-2; no clear D gene. Trimming stripped 6 bases from V and 1 base from J, with 12 bases between. Germline CDR1 is DFQATT and CDR2 is SNEGSKA (reference sequence). The CDR3 runs 13 residues. CDR3 residues: CSAPDTLNYGYTF. CDR3 in DNA: TGCAGTGCCCCCGACACGCTTAACTATGGCTACACCTTC.

Ten or more counts support this clonotype. This chain joins TRBV12-3 or TRBV12-4 and TRBJ2-5; 8 nucleotides agree with TRBD2. The V segment lost 1 base and the J segment 7 bases; nucleotides outside the gene matches: 5. The CDR3 runs to 14 residues. This CDR3 reads CASSLGTSYGTQYF. The CDR3 DNA sequence: TGTGCCAGCAGTTTAGGGACTAGCTACGGGACCCAGTACTTC.

The genes are TRBV23-1 and TRBJ1-6; 7 nucleotides agree with TRBD1. TRBV23-1 is noted as an ORF with a role that remains uncertain. The CDR3 consists of 15 residues. The trim removed 9 bases at V and 3 bases at J, leaving 8 bases unmatched. The DNA for the CDR3 is TGCGCCAGTCCCAAAGGGACAGTCTATAATTCACCCCTCCACTTT. As protein: CASPKGTVYNSPLHF.